This entry is about one T cell receptor beta chain. Clones were sequenced by immunoSEQ multiplex PCR, and TCRdb holds only the in-frame ones, with some missing. This sample carries roughly 1,600,000 clones, 97% to 99% of them seen once, and the ten largest clones take roughly 0.36%. CD4+ cells were split into CD45RA+ naive and CD45RA-negative memory subsets. After removal of 4 bases from V and 10 bases from J, the junction contained 14 bases not matched to a gene. Germline assignment: CDR1 SQVTM and CDR2 ANQGSEA. The CDR3 loop spans 16 amino acids. This entry comes from a study of shared clonotypes between healthy human individuals.

The TCR was taken from a man aged 30-40 years in good health. V gene TRBV29-1 combines with J gene TRBJ2-1; 12 nucleotides line up with TRBD2. Sequencing input: naive CD4+ T cells sorted from blood. The subset denotes: CD45RA+ positively selected. CDR3 nucleotides: TGCAGCGTTGGAAAGGTCGCGACTAGCGGGAGAGACGAGCAGTTCTTC. Translation gives CSVGKVATSGRDEQFF.